One sample yielded the 5 T cell receptor beta chains listed below, sequenced in a study of shared clonotypes between healthy human individuals (dated by TCRdb to between 2020 and 2021). Preparation of the library involved the immunoSEQ multiplex PCR assay. The clones in this table, taken by TCRdb from immuneACCESS, are in-frame only. Not every clone is retained; where verified, under half of the shortfall comes from an unresolved V gene, and the cause of the rest is unknown. In this sample the table shows roughly 410,000 clones, about 96% of which occur a single time. More than 0.3% of the sample lies in the top ten. Sequencing was done on a sample of memory CD8+ T cells sorted from blood. This sample's cell subset or site label indicates: CD45RO+ cells pooled with CCR7-negative TemRA cells. The receptors stem from a man aged 30 to 39 in good health.

The rearrangement joins TRBV5-4 to TRBJ2-2; D possibly corresponds to TRBD1 (7 bases). The CDR3 is 16 amino acids. V dropped 1 base and J dropped 4 bases, with 14 bases sitting between them. CDR1 is SGHNT, CDR2 YYREEE, per germline (reference sequence). In nucleotides, the CDR3 is TGTGCCAGCAGCTTGTTGCCAGGGGGGTCCACCGGGGAGCTGTTTTTT. Protein product: CASSLLPGGSTGELFF.

The rearrangement links TRBV7-9 to TRBJ1-1; D perhaps matches TRBD1 (5 bases). V was shortened by 4 bases and J by 5 bases, with 11 bases between the two germline ends. Germline values: CDR1 SEHNR, CDR2 FQNEAQ (reference sequence). CDR3 length: 13 amino acids. CDR3 residues: CASSWGGGTEAFF. The CDR3 region has the DNA TGTGCCAGCAGCTGGGGCGGGGGTACTGAAGCTTTCTTT. The full variable domain, with the rest looked up from reference TRBV7-9 and TRBJ1-1, is DTGVSQNPRHKITKRGQNVTFRCDPISEHNRLYWYRQTLGQGPEFLTYFQNEAQLEKSRLLSDRFSAERPKGSFSTLEIQRTEQGDSAMYLCASSWGGGTEAFFGQGTRLTVV.

V gene TRBV5-5 combines with J gene TRBJ2-7; 11 bases match TRBD2. Unmatched junction bases numbered 15, after V lost 4 bases and J lost 6 bases. CDR1 SGHKS and CDR2 YYEKEE come from the germline V gene (reference sequence). The CDR3 consists of 17 residues. CDR3 nucleotides: TGTGCCAGCAGCCGGATGACCCAATTAGCGGGAGGGGTCGAGCAGTACTTC. As protein: CASSRMTQLAGGVEQYF.

V gene TRBV6-1 combines with J gene TRBJ2-7; TRBD2 aligns across 14 bases. Germline CDR1 reads MNHNS; CDR2 reads SASEGT. This CDR3 has 14 residues. J lost 7 bases, V lost 6 bases, and 5 bases had no gene match. In DNA form, the CDR3 reads TGTGCCAGCAGGGGACTAGCGGGAGTGAGGGAGCAGTACTTC. Amino acid sequence: CASRGLAGVREQYF.

This clone turned up a few times. The chain combines TRBV30 with TRBJ2-5; no firm D call. The CDR3 is 11 residues long. CDR1 is GTSNPN, CDR2 SVGIG, per germline (reference sequence). Trimming pared 2 bases from V and 5 bases from J, leaving 6 bases between. CDR3 nucleotides: TGTGCCTGGAGTATGGGGGAGACCCAGTACTTC. Protein: CAWSMGETQYF. The whole variable domain, remainder taken from reference TRBV30 and TRBJ2-5, is SQTIHQWPATLVQPVGSPLSLECTVEGTSNPNLYWYRQAAGRGLQLLFYSVGIGQISSEVPQNLSASRPQDRQFILSSKKLLLSDSGFYLCAWSMGETQYFGPGTRLLVL.